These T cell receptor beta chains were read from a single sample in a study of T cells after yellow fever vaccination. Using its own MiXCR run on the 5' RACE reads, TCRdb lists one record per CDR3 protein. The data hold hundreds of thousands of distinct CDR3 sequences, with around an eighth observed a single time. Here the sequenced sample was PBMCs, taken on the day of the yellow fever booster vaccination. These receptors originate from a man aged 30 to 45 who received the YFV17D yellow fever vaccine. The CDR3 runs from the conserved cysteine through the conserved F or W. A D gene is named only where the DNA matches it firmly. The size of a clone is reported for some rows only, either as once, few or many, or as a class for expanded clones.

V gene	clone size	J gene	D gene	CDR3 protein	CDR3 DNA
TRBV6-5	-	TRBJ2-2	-	CASSYGSGNTGELFF	TGTGCCAGCAGTTACGGGTCGGGGAACACCGGGGAGCTGTTTTTT
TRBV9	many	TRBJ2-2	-	CASSRGDTGELFF	TGCGCCAGCAGCCGAGGAGACACCGGGGAGCTGTTTTTT
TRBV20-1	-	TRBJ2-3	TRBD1	CSASQDRGTDTQYF	TGCAGTGCTAGTCAGGACAGGGGCACAGATACGCAGTATTTT
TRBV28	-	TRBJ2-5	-	CASKKAAQETQYF	TGTGCCAGCAAGAAGGCAGCCCAAGAGACCCAGTACTTC
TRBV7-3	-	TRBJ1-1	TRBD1	CASSFRPGQGEAFF	TGTGCCAGCAGCTTTCGCCCCGGACAGGGGGAAGCTTTCTTT
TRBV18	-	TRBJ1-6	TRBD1	CASSPRQGPSNSPLHF	TGTGCCAGCTCACCCCGACAGGGGCCTTCTAATTCACCCCTCCACTTT
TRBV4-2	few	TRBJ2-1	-	CASSQEVGGAYNNEQFF	TGTGCCAGCAGCCAAGAGGTCGGCGGGGCCTACAACAATGAGCAGTTCTTC
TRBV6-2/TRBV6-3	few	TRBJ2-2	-	CASSPRRGGTPGELFF	TGTGCCAGCAGCCCCCGGAGGGGGGGGACCCCCGGGGAGCTGTTTTTT
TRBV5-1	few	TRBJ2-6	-	CASEESPSSGANVLTF	TGCGCCAGCGAAGAGAGCCCTAGCTCTGGGGCCAACGTCCTGACTTTC
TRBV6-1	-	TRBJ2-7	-	CASSQTGTNFYEQYF	TGTGCCAGCAGTCAAACCGGGACCAACTTCTACGAGCAGTACTTC
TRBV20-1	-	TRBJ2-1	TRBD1	CSASFGQGYEQFF	TGCAGTGCTAGCTTCGGACAGGGGTATGAGCAGTTCTTC
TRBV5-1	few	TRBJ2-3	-	CASSLEQFTDTQYF	TGCGCCAGCAGCTTGGAACAGTTCACAGATACGCAGTATTTT
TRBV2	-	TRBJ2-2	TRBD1	CATRQGAAGELFF	TGTGCCACCCGACAGGGGGCCGCCGGGGAGCTGTTTTTT
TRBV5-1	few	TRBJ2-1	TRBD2	CASSLVVGGGYNEQFF	TGCGCCAGCAGCTTGGTGGTGGGCGGGGGATACAATGAGCAGTTCTTC
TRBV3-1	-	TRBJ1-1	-	CACAGSTEAFF	TGTGCCTGTGCAGGGAGCACTGAAGCTTTCTTT
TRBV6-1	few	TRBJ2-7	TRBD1	CASKYRDRGSYEQYF	TGTGCCAGCAAGTACCGGGACAGAGGTTCCTACGAGCAGTACTTC
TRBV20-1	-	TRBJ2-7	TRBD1	CSAYYDRETPGEQYF	TGCAGTGCCTATTATGACAGGGAGACCCCCGGCGAGCAGTACTTC
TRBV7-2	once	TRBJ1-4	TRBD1	CATRGGGEKLFF	TGTGCCACCAGGGGGGGTGGTGAAAAACTGTTTTTT
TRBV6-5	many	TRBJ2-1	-	CASSYADPRNEQFF	TGTGCCAGCAGTTACGCGGACCCCCGCAATGAGCAGTTCTTC
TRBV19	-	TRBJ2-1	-	CATLGALNEQFF	TGTGCCACCTTAGGGGCCCTCAATGAGCAGTTCTTC
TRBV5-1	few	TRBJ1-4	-	CASSLGYRVPNEKLFF	TGCGCCAGCAGCTTAGGATACAGGGTACCTAATGAAAAACTGTTTTTT
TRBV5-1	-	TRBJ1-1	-	CASSGPQGLEAFF	TGCGCCAGCAGCGGACCACAGGGTTTGGAAGCTTTCTTT
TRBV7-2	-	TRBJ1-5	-	CASSLSQNQPQHF	TGTGCCAGCAGCTTATCCCAGAATCAGCCCCAGCATTTT
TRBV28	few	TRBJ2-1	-	CASSFLPRPEQFF	TGTGCCAGCAGTTTCCTGCCGCGGCCTGAGCAGTTCTTC
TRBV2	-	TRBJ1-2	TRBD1	CASSVKGGNYGYTF	TGTGCCAGCAGTGTTAAAGGGGGCAACTATGGCTACACCTTC
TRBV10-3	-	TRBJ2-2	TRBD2	CAISAERDLTGELFF	TGTGCCATCAGTGCCGAGCGGGACCTCACCGGGGAGCTGTTTTTT
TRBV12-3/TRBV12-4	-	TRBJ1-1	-	CASSLASTAFF	TGTGCCAGCAGTTTAGCTTCAACAGCTTTCTTT
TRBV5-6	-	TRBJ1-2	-	CASTRGGGSLSYGYTF	TGTGCCAGCACCCGGGGAGGAGGATCCCTTTCCTATGGCTACACCTTC
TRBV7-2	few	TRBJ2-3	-	CASSPALITDTQYF	TGTGCCAGCAGCCCGGCTTTGATCACAGATACGCAGTATTTT
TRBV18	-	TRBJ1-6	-	CASSPEGSPLHF	TGTGCCAGCTCACCGGAGGGTTCACCCCTCCACTTT
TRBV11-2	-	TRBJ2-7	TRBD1	CASSPAGGPYEQYF	TGTGCCAGCAGCCCCGCAGGGGGCCCCTACGAGCAGTACTTC
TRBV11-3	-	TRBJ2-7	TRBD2	CASSLSGSNSYEQYF	TGTGCCAGCAGCTTAAGCGGGAGTAATTCGTACGAGCAGTACTTC